This T cell receptor beta chain was identified during a study of cytomegalovirus exposure and HLA in healthy donors. PCR used 60 Vbeta primers and 13 Jbeta primers. TCRdb's copy holds only in-frame clones and misses some; the assay was immunoSEQ multiplex PCR. Here the sample spans about 190,000 clones, around four fifths being singletons. This clone was seen a single time. V lost 0 bases and J lost 6; bases outside the gene matches: 5. The CDR3 is 15 amino acids. Sequencing used PBMCs. The origin of this receptor is a woman aged 45-65 years in good health and CMV-seropositive. V usage is TRBV5-3 and J usage is TRBJ2-1; TRBD2 aligns across 8 bases. TRBV5-3 is sorted into the ORF group, with uncertain function. The CDR3 is CARSLAGGTPNEQFF. The CDR3, as DNA: TGTGCCAGAAGCTTGGCGGGGGGGACCCCCAATGAGCAGTTCTTC.